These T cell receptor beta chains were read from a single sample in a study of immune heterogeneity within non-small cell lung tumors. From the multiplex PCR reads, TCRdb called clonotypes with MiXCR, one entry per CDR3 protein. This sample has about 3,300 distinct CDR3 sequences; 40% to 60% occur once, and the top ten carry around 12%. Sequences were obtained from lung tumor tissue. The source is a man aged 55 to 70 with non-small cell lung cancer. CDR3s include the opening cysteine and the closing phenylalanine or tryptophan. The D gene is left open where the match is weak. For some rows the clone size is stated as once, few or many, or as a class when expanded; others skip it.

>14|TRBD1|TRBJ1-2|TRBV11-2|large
TGTGCCAGCAGCCGGGGACAGTCTAACTATGGCTACACCTTC
CASSRGQSNYGYTF
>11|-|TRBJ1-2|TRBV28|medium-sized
TGTGCCAGCCGGGACATAGGTGGCTACACCTTC
CASRDIGGYTF
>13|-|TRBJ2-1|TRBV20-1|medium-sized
TGCAGTGCCATCCGATCCCTCAGCAATGAGCAGTTCTTC
CSAIRSLSNEQFF
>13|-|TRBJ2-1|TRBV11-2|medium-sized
TGTGCCAGCAGCTTAGGAGGGGTTTATGAGCAGTTCTTC
CASSLGGVYEQFF
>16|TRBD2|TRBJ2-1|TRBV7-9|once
TGTGCCAGCAGCTTTAGACTAGCGGGAGAATACAATGAGCAGTTATTC
CASSFRLAGEYNEQLF
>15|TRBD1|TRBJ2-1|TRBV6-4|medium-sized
TGTGCCAGCGCCCGGGACAGCTTTTTAGTTGATGAGCAGTTCTTC
CASARDSFLVDEQFF
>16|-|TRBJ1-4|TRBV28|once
TGTGCCAGCAGCCCTTCCTACACAGCAACTAATGAAAAACTGTTTTTT
CASSPSYTATNEKLFF
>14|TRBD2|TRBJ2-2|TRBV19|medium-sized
TGTGCCAGTAAGAGCGGGGGGAACACCGGGGAGCTGTTTTTT
CASKSGGNTGELFF
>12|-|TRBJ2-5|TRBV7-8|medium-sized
TGTGCCAGCAGCTTAGCCTTGGAGACCCAGTACTTC
CASSLALETQYF
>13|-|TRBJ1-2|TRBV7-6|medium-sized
TGTGCCAGCAGCACGGAGACTAACTATGGCTACACCTTC
CASSTETNYGYTF
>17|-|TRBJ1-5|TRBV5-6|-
TGTGCCAGCAGCTTGGGGGGCTGGGGGCGAGGGGATCAGCCCCAGCATTTT
CASSLGGWGRGDQPQHF
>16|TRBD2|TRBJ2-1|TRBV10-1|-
TGCGACAGAGTGAGCCTCGGGGGGTTACCCGACAATGAGCAGTTCTTC
CDRVSLGGLPDNEQFF
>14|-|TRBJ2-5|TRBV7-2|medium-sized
TGTGCCAGCAGCCTGCGGAGTTCCCAAGAGACCCAGTACTTC
CASSLRSSQETQYF
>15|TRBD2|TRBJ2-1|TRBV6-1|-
TGTGCCAGCAGTGCCTGGACTAGCGGAGACGGCGAGCAGTTCTTC
CASSAWTSGDGEQFF
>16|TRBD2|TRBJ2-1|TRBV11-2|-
TGTGCCAGCAGCTTAGTGGGGCTAGCGGGAAGGAATGAGCAGTTCTTC
CASSLVGLAGRNEQFF
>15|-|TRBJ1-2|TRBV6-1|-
TGTGCCAGCAGCCCCCGGGGGGTGGCGAACTATGGCTACACCTTC
CASSPRGVANYGYTF
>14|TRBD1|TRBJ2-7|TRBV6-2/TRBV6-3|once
TGTGCCAGCAGTGTACGGACAGGGGGATATGAGCAGTACTTC
CASSVRTGGYEQYF
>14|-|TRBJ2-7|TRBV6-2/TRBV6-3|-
TGTGCCAGCAGTAGCCGGGACTCCACTTACGAGCAGTACTTC
CASSSRDSTYEQYF
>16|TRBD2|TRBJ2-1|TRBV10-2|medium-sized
TGCGCCAGCAAGGGTGGGCCGGGACTAGCGGGGGGTGAGCAGTTCTTC
CASKGGPGLAGGEQFF
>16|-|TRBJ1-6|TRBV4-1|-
TGCGCCAGCAGCCAAGATTCGATCGGAGGGAATTCACCCCTCCACTTT
CASSQDSIGGNSPLHF
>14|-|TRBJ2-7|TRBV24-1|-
TGTGCCACCAGTGATTTACAGGCCGGGGACGAGCAGTACTTC
CATSDLQAGDEQYF
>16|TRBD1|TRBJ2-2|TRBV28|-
TGTGCCAGCAGTTTAAGGGCAGGGGGCTTGGACGGGGAGCTGTTTTTT
CASSLRAGGLDGELFF
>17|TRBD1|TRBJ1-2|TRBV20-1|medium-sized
TGCAGTGCCAGGCTTATTTCGGGACAGGGGCGAGGCTATGGCTACACCTTC
CSARLISGQGRGYGYTF
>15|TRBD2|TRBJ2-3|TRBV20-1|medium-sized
TGCAGTGCTAGTTTGGCTAGCGGTTTAACAGATACGCAGTATTTT
CSASLASGLTDTQYF
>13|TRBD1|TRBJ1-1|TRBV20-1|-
TGCAGTGCTAGTCGCGACAGGGGTTTCGAAGCTTTCTTT
CSASRDRGFEAFF
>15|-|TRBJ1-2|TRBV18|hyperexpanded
TGTGCCAGCTCACCACCCGCAGGGGCTAACTATGGCTACACCTTC
CASSPPAGANYGYTF
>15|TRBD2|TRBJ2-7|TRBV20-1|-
TGCAGTGCTAGAGATGGGGCTAGCGGGAGTTACGAGCAGTACTTC
CSARDGASGSYEQYF
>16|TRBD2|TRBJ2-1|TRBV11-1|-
TGTGCCAGCAGCTTAGGAGCTAGCGGGAGATGGAATGAGCAGTTCTTC
CASSLGASGRWNEQFF
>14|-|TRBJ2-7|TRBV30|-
TGTGCCTGGAGTGTATTTCCTTCGGGTAGGGAGCAGTACTTC
CAWSVFPSGREQYF
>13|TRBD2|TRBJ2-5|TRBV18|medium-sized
TGTGCCAGCTCACCTAGCGGGAGAGAGACCCAGTACTTC
CASSPSGRETQYF
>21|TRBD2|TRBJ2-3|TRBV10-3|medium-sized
TGTGCCATCAGTGAGCCCTCCCGAGGAGGCCGCGGGAGCACCTACACAGATACGCAGTATTTT
CAISEPSRGGRGSTYTDTQYF
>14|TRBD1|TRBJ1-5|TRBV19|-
TGTGCCAGTAGACTGACAGGGAAACGCCAGCCCCAGCATTTT
CASRLTGKRQPQHF
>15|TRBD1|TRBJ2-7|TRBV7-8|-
TGTGCCAGCAGCTTAACCTGGACAGGGGCGGTCGAGCAGTACTTC
CASSLTWTGAVEQYF
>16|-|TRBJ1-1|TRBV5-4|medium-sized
TGTGCCAGCAGCTTGACAGGGCTCAAGGTAGACACTGAAGCTTTCTTT
CASSLTGLKVDTEAFF
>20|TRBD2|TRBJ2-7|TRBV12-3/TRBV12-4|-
TGTGCCAGCAGGATACAGCCCATCGGGACTAGCGGGATAAAGGCGTACGAGCAGTACTTC
CASRIQPIGTSGIKAYEQYF
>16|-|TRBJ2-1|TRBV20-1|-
TGCAGTGCTAGAGATTTTGAGGGAAAGGGTGTTAGTGAGCAGTTCTTC
CSARDFEGKGVSEQFF
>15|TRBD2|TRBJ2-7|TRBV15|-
TGTGCCACCAGCAGAGGACTAGCGGGAGTCGACGAGCAGTACTTC
CATSRGLAGVDEQYF
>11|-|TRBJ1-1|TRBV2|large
TGTGCCAGCAGTGAGACCCATCAAGCTTTCTTT
CASSETHQAFF
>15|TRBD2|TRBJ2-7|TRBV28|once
TGTGCCAGCAGTTCGAGACTAGCTGGCGCGTACGAGCAGTACTTC
CASSSRLAGAYEQYF
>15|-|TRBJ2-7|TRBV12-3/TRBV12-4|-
TGTGCCAGCAGTTTAGGTATAGCGTTGGACTTCGAGCAGTACTTC
CASSLGIALDFEQYF
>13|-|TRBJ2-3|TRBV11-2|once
TGTGCCAGCAGCAAAGACAGTACAGATACGCAGTATTTT
CASSKDSTDTQYF